Presented here are 14 T cell receptor beta chains from one specimen sequenced in a study of response to subunit inactivated influenza vaccine (dated by TCRdb to 2017 to 2018). The method behind the library was RT-PCR. The sample was run on an Illumina HiSeq 2500. The public sequencing data were trimmed at Q25 with fastp and processed into clonotypes with MiXCR by TCRdb, which kept only in-frame beta chains. Identical CDR3 proteins give one entry, which carries the most common genes and DNA. The sample table records roughly 460,000 distinct CDR3 sequences; 11% of these occur just once. The top ten hold around 12% of the sample. Explained via the paper, the time point label denotes: 45 days after influenza vaccine administration. The source was PBMCs from blood, collected around seven weeks after vaccination. These receptor sequences come from a man aged 45-60 years who received an inactivated influenza vaccine. Donor details come from another sample of the same person, matched by shared clones.

This clonotype was picked up many times. The chain employs TRBV7-7 and TRBJ2-5; D is unclear. Germline CDR1 is SSHAT and CDR2 is FNYEAQ (reference sequence). The CDR3 is made up of 12 amino acids. Trimming removed 5 bases at V and 3 bases at J, with 7 bases between. CDR3 residues: CASSPCEETQYF. The CDR3 DNA reads as TGTGCCAGCAGCCCGTGTGAAGAGACCCAGTACTTC.

V and J are TRBV11-2 and TRBJ2-2; 13 nucleotides align to TRBD2. The CDR3 has 18 residues. From germline, CDR1 is SGHAT and CDR2 FQNNGV. With 2 bases clipped from V and 5 bases from J, the junction kept 8 bases outside the gene matches. In DNA form, the CDR3 reads TGTGCCAGCAGCTTAAGGACGGGACTAGCGGGAAGAACCGGGGAGCTGTTTTTT. Translated, it gives CASSLRTGLAGRTGELFF. The whole variable domain, remainder taken from reference TRBV11-2 and TRBJ2-2, is EAGVAQSPRYKIIEKRQSVAFWCNPISGHATLYWYQQILGQGPKLLIQFQNNGVVDDSQLPKDRFSAERLKGVDSTLKIQPAKLEDSAVYLCASSLRTGLAGRTGELFFGEGSRLTVL.

This clonotype was observed at least ten times. This chain uses TRBV6-1 with TRBJ1-1; no firm D call. This CDR3 contains 14 residues. V lost 7 bases and J 2 bases, leaving 14 bases between the germline ends. Per the germline V gene, CDR1 is MNHNS and CDR2 is SASEGT. The CDR3: CASKGRKANTEAFF. CDR3 nucleotides: TGTGCCAGCAAAGGACGGAAAGCAAACACTGAAGCTTTCTTT.

In this sample, this clonotype turned up many times. The chain has TRBV7-2 and TRBJ1-2; 7 bases agree with TRBD1. With V trimmed by 3 bases and J by 4 bases, 2 bases remained unmatched. This CDR3 contains 13 residues. Germline V gives CDR1 SGHTA, CDR2 FQGNSA. CDR3 bases: TGTGCCAGCAGCTTCTCAGGGGGCTATGGCTACACCTTC. Protein product: CASSFSGGYGYTF.

This clonotype appeared many times. The CDR3 loop reads CASSSGTGDNQPQHF. CDR3 DNA sequence: TGTGCCAGCAGCTCAGGGACAGGGGACAATCAGCCCCAGCATTTT. The chain links TRBV7-2 to TRBJ1-5; TRBD1 aligns across 10 bases. This CDR3 region has 15 residues. CDR1 and CDR2 from the germline V gene are SGHTA and FQGNSA. Germline trimming cut 4 bases from V and 3 bases from J; bases unmatched to any gene: 3.

The V and J genes are TRBV14 and TRBJ2-7; D possibly corresponds to TRBD1 (6 bases). The ends were cut back, 1 base at V and 3 bases at J, with 13 bases in the middle. The CDR3 length is 15 residues. From germline, CDR1 is SGHDN and CDR2 FVKESK. CDR3 nucleotide sequence: TGTGCCAGCAGCCAAGGCCGAGACAGGCACTACGAGCAGTACTTC. Translated: CASSQGRDRHYEQYF.

V gene TRBV5-1 combines with J gene TRBJ2-7; maybe TRBD1 (5 bases). CDR1 SGHRS and CDR2 YFSETQ come from the germline V gene. The CDR3 covers 13 residues. Trimming left V 4 bases short and J 2 bases short, with 10 bases between. The CDR3 reads CASSVGHPYEQYF. CDR3 bases: TGCGCCAGCAGCGTTGGACACCCCTACGAGCAGTACTTC.

The table lists this clonotype with a few counts. The CDR3 bases are TGTGCCAGCAGAGTGGGGGGGGCGCGCGATACGCAGTATTTT. This translates into CASRVGGARDTQYF. This chain connects TRBV27 to TRBJ2-3; D may be TRBD2 (7 bases). V was pared by 6 bases and J by 6 bases, with 16 bases between. The CDR3 extends over 14 amino acids. Looked up from germline, CDR1 is MNHEY and CDR2 is SMNVEV (reference sequence).

The chain combines TRBV29-1 with TRBJ2-2; TRBD2 matches at 11 bases. This CDR3 spans 17 amino acids. Germline V gene lookup returns CDR1 SQVTM and CDR2 ANQGSEA. The V gene end was trimmed by 1 base and the J gene end by 4 bases; junction bases not matched to a gene: 8. CDR3 amino acids: CSVEVILAGGGTGELFF. The CDR3 bases are TGCAGCGTTGAAGTAATCCTAGCGGGAGGAGGCACCGGGGAGCTGTTTTTT.

V gene TRBV20-1 combines with J gene TRBJ1-2; D may be TRBD1 (5 bases). Germline V CDR1 and CDR2: DFQATT, SNEGSKA (reference sequence). V lost 3 bases to trimming and J lost 7 bases, with 12 bases between them. The CDR3 sequence is 12 residues long. The CDR3 here is CSARARRGGYTF. CDR3 nucleotide sequence: TGCAGTGCTAGGGCACGGAGGGGTGGCTACACCTTC.

This clonotype was counted a few times. This chain links TRBV4-3 with TRBJ2-5; 9 bases line up with TRBD1. This CDR3 has 15 amino acids. The germline gives CDR1 LGHNA, CDR2 YSLEER. V gave up 3 bases and J gave up 5 bases; unmatched junction bases: 7. The CDR3 region has the DNA TGCGCCAGCAGCCATTTACAGGGGGCGCAGGAGACCCAGTACTTC. Protein sequence: CASSHLQGAQETQYF.

The V gene is TRBV12-3 or TRBV12-4, the J gene TRBJ1-2; D is possibly TRBD1 (5 bases). V shed 5 bases and J shed 4 bases, with 11 bases lying between them. The CDR3 has 13 amino acids. CDR3 nucleotides: TGTGCCAGCAGTCGGGGACGGAGCTATGGCTACACCTTC. Its translation: CASSRGRSYGYTF.

This clonotype was observed a handful of times. The genes are TRBV3-1 and TRBJ2-7, with 14 bases that match TRBD2. Germline V gene lookup returns CDR1 LGHDT and CDR2 YNNKEL (reference sequence). The length of the CDR3 is 15 residues. V shed 1 base and J 6 bases; nucleotides not matched to a gene: 2. CDR3 DNA sequence: TGTGCCAGCAGCCAAGGACTAGCGGGAGGGCCCGAGCAGTACTTC. As protein: CASSQGLAGGPEQYF.

The CDR3 loop is CSAREVKAGYEQYF. The CDR3 DNA reads TGCAGTGCTAGAGAAGTCAAAGCCGGCTACGAGCAGTACTTC. This chain links TRBV20-1 with TRBJ2-7, with D uncertain. Germline assignment: CDR1 DFQATT and CDR2 SNEGSKA (reference sequence). V was trimmed by 0 bases and J by 3 bases, leaving 12 bases between them. CDR3 size: 14 residues.